The source of this T cell receptor beta chain is a study of blood T cell repertoires in COVID-19 (dated by TCRdb to the early 2020s). About the investigation overall: The collaborator samples originated in the United States, Italy and Spain and spanned the acute and convalescent phases of COVID-19. Deeply sampled blood TCRbeta repertoires from subjects exposed to, actively infected with, or recovered from COVID-19 were included in the dataset. HLA class I and class II types, where available, came from metadata supplied by the sample provider rather than from assay-based typing. The prospective study material was composed of cDNA or gDNA derived from T cells, B-cell-depleted T cells, or PBMCs. A freely available public database, intended as a resource for researchers studying the immune response to SARS-CoV-2, is where the repertoires were released. The samples were drawn from two sources: the first 160 participants of the ongoing ImmuneRACE study, and 1,000 to 1,500 subjects contributed by 6 global collaborators. Sample metadata almost always included a de-identified subject ID, COVID-19 status, age in years and sex.

Results and caveats for the whole study, not just this receptor: The quantity of clinical and demographic metadata differed by source and by participant and was supplied without curation.

Collaborating institutions collected whole blood in K2EDTA tubes following their own protocols. Collaborator samples were shipped for TCRbeta analysis as frozen whole blood, isolated PBMCs, or DNA extracted from either sample type. In the case of this clone: Its antigen remains undetermined. The input lacks base qualities; no much larger clone sits a single base away.

The germline V end is reduced by 10 bases and the J end by 8 bases; junction bases left unmatched: 7. There are 12 amino acids in the CDR3, from cysteine to phenylalanine inclusive. Of all the DNA, just the CDR3 is kept, 36 bases in frame from base 1. The germline V gene yields KGHDR for CDR1 and SFDVKD for CDR2. TCRbeta CDR3 regions were amplified from genomic DNA by means of the immunoSEQ Assay, a bias-controlled multiplex PCR. On the study's bioinformatics: The number of nucleated cells in each sample was estimated from the amplification of reference gene primers within the assay. To quantify the absolute abundance of each unique TCRbeta CDR3 rearrangement, sequence reads were collapsed and filtered. For each sample, productive Simpson clonality was calculated as the square root of Simpson's diversity index over productive rearrangements. TCRdb stores this immuneACCESS table with in-frame sequences only. Part of the clones is absent; in the studies checked, under half of the shortfall reflects unresolved V genes, and no reason is known for the rest. V and J calls and clone size are as listed in that table; D and trimming were resolved from the DNA. The sample records around 220,000 clones, 86% of which are singletons. Of the sample, about 2.2% falls within the top ten clones.

This TCR was recovered from a woman aged 45 to 65 with acute or convalescent COVID-19. In this chain, TRBV24-1 is recombined with TRBJ1-2; 9 bases in the junction line up with TRBD1. The specimen sequenced was peripheral blood. The nucleotides are TGTGCCACAGGGGGACAGGGTGGCGGCTACACCTTC. Its translation is CATGGQGGGYTF.